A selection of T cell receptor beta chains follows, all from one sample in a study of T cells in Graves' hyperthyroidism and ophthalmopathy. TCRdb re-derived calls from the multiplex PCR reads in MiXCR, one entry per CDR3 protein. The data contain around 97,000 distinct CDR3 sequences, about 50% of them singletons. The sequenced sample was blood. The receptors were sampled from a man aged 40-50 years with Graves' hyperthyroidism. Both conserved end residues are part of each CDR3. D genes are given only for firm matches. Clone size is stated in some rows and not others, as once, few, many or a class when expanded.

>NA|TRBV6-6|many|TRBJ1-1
CASRTTGYTEAFF
TGTGCCAGCAGAACCACAGGGTACACTGAAGCTTTCTTT
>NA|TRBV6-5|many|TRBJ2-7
CASSYSSTVSSYEQYF
TGTGCCAGCAGTTACTCCTCGACAGTGAGCTCCTACGAGCAGTACTTC
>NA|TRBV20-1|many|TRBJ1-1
CSAINPTRSIDAFF
TGCAGTGCTATCAACCCGACCCGTAGTATTGACGCTTTCTTT
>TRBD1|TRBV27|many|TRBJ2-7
CASSGQASSYEQYF
TGTGCCAGCAGTGGACAGGCGAGCTCCTACGAGCAGTACTTC
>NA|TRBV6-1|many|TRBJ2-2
CASKADTNTGELFF
TGTGCCAGCAAAGCAGATACGAACACCGGGGAGCTGTTTTTT
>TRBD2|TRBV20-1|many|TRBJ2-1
CSARNSGGADEQFF
TGCAGTGCTAGGAATAGCGGGGGGGCGGATGAGCAGTTCTTC
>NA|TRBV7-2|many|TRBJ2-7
CASSQPRARRPYEQYF
TGTGCCAGCAGCCAACCCCGGGCTAGAAGGCCTTACGAGCAGTACTTC
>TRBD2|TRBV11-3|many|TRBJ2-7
CASSFSGRTYEQYF
TGTGCCAGCAGCTTTAGCGGGAGGACCTACGAGCAGTACTTC
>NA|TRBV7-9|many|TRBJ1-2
CASSLGSGGNGYTF
TGTGCCAGCAGCTTAGGTTCGGGGGGGAATGGCTACACCTTC
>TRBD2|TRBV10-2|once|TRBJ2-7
CASRGIAGGYEQYF
TGCGCCAGCAGAGGAATAGCGGGAGGTTACGAGCAGTACTTC
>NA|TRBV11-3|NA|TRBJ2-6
CASSYFRGSSGANVLTF
TGTGCCAGCAGCTATTTCCGTGGTAGCTCTGGGGCCAACGTCCTGACTTTC
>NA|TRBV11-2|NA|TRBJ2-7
CAWSSLTGTYTYEQYF
TGTGCCTGGTCTAGCCTCACCGGGACTTATACCTACGAGCAGTACTTC
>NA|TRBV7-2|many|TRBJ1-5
CASSLEVQPQHF
TGTGCCAGCAGCTTAGAGGTCCAGCCCCAGCATTTT
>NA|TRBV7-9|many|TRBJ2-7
CASSSTNSHEQYF
TGTGCCAGCAGCTCCACAAACAGCCACGAGCAGTACTTC
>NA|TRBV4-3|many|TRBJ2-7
CASSQSTGAYEQYF
TGCGCCAGCAGCCAATCGACAGGCGCTTACGAGCAGTACTTC
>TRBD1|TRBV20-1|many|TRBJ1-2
CSARAALTGNYGYTF
TGCAGTGCTAGAGCTGCCCTGACAGGGAACTATGGCTACACCTTC
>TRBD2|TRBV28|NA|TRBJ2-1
CASSLLVGGRRNEQFF
TGTGCCAGCAGTTTATTGGTGGGCGGGAGGCGAAATGAGCAGTTCTTC
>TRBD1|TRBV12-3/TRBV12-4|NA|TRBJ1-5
CASNLPRTGTGNQPQHF
TGTGCCAGCAATCTTCCCCGGACAGGGACGGGCAATCAGCCCCAGCATTTT
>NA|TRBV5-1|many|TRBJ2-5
CASSPGPNQETQYF
TGCGCCAGCAGCCCCGGACCGAACCAAGAGACCCAGTACTTC
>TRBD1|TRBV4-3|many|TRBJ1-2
CASSQDLGTELPYGYTF
TGCGCCAGCAGCCAAGACCTCGGGACAGAACTACCCTATGGCTACACCTTC
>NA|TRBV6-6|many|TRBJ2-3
CASSYLLSRVDTDTQYF
TGTGCCAGCAGTTACCTTCTCTCCAGGGTTGACACAGATACGCAGTATTTT
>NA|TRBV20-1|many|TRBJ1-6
CSAREWSSYNSPLHF
TGCAGTGCTAGAGAATGGAGCTCCTATAATTCACCCCTCCACTTT
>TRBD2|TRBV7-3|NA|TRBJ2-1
CASSPGLRYNEQFF
TGTGCCAGCAGCCCGGGACTACGATACAATGAGCAGTTCTTC
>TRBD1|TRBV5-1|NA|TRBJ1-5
CASDDRVSNQPQHF
TGCGCCAGCGACGACAGGGTCAGCAATCAGCCCCAGCATTTT
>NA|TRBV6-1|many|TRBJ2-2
CASSEAGGQDTGELFF
TGTGCCAGCAGTGAAGCGGGGGGGCAGGACACCGGGGAGCTGTTTTTT
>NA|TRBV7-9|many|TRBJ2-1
CASSPGTLFHTYNEQFF
TGTGCCAGCAGCCCCGGGACTCTCTTCCACACATACAATGAGCAGTTCTTC
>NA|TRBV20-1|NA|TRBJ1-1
CGARVSGSRTEAFF
TGCGGTGCTAGAGTTTCGGGTAGTAGAACTGAAGCTTTCTTT
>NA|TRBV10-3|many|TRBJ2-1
CAISVKRENEQFF
TGTGCCATCAGTGTCAAACGGGAGAATGAGCAGTTCTTC
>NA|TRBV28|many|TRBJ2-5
CASIPGGWETQYF
TGTGCCAGCATTCCCGGCGGTTGGGAGACCCAGTACTTC
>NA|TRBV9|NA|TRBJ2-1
CASPGQGYNEQFF
TGTGCTAGCCCGGGACAAGGGTACAATGAGCAGTTCTTC
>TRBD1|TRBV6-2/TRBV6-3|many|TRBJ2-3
CASSPLTGAPTDTQYF
TGTGCCAGCAGTCCCTTGACAGGGGCCCCCACAGATACGCAGTATTTT
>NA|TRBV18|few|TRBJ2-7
CASSPGGFGYEQYF
TGTGCCAGCTCACCAGGAGGGTTTGGCTACGAGCAGTACTTC
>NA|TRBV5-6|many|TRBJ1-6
CASSHRVTSPLHF
TGTGCCAGCAGCCACAGAGTAACTTCACCCCTCCACTTT
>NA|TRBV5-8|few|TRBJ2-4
CASSFTGAKNIQYF
TGTGCCAGCAGCTTCACGGGAGCCAAAAACATTCAGTACTTC
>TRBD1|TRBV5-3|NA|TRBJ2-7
CASSFQGVYEQYF
TGTGCCAGCAGCTTCCAGGGGGTCTACGAGCAGTACTTC
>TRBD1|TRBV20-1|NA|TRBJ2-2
CSARVGQGTGELFF
TGCAGTGCTAGAGTGGGACAGGGGACCGGGGAGCTGTTTTTT
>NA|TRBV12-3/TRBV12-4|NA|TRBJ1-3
CVSSHSGNTIYF
TGTGTCAGCAGTCACTCTGGAAACACCATATATTTT
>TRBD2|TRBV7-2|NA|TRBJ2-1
CANSPTGLFNEQFF
TGTGCCAACTCACCTACGGGACTATTCAATGAGCAGTTCTTC
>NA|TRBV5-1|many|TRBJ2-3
CATQGASSPDTQYF
TGCGCCACCCAGGGAGCCTCGTCCCCAGATACGCAGTATTTT
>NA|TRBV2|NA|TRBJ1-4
CATQRGATNEKPFF
TGTGCCACCCAGAGAGGGGCAACTAATGAAAAACCGTTTTTT
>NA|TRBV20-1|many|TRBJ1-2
CSASTPQGSLGGYTF
TGCAGTGCTTCAACCCCCCAAGGATCCTTGGGCGGCTACACCTTC
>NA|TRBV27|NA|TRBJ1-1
CASSYGRMNTEAFF
TGTGCCAGCAGTTATGGACGCATGAACACTGAAGCTTTCTTT
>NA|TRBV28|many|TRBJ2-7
CASSQGPYEQYF
TGTGCCAGCAGTCAGGGGCCCTACGAGCAGTACTTC
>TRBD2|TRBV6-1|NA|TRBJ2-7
CASRKISGGADEQYF
TGTGCCAGCAGAAAAATTAGCGGGGGGGCCGACGAGCAGTACTTC
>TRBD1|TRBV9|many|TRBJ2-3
CASSPWTGQADTQYF
TGTGCCAGCAGCCCATGGACAGGGCAGGCAGATACGCAGTATTTT
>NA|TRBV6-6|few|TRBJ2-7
CASRVRVGVQYF
TGTGCCAGCAGGGTTAGGGTGGGCGTGCAGTACTTC